The 6 T cell receptor beta chains below all came from one sample that was sequenced in a study of CD8 T cells in ankylosing spondylitis. TCRdb re-analysed the 5' RACE reads in MiXCR, keeping a single row per CDR3 protein. Here the sample spans about 400,000 distinct CDR3 sequences, approximately 22% being singletons. Sequenced input: blood, either unsorted or a sorted T cell fraction (not recorded which). Receptor source: a male donor with ankylosing spondylitis or in good health (not recorded which).

V is TRBV9 and J is TRBJ2-3; D gene ambiguous. The CDR3 is 14 residues long. Trimming removed 4 bases at V and 4 bases at J, with 13 bases between. Germline V gene lookup returns CDR1 SGDLS and CDR2 YYNGEE. CDR3 coding DNA: TGTGCCAGCAGCCTAGGTTATGAATCAGATACGCAGTATTTT. This translates into CASSLGYESDTQYF.

V is TRBV20-1 and J is TRBJ2-2; D possibly corresponds to TRBD1 (5 bases). The CDR3 contains 15 residues. Trimming shortened V by 0 bases and J by 1 base, and 9 bases separated the two germline ends. Germline CDR1 reads DFQATT; CDR2 reads SNEGSKA (reference sequence). CDR3 amino acids: CSARDLGRNTGELFF. CDR3 nucleotides: TGCAGTGCTAGAGATCTGGGGCGGAACACCGGGGAGCTGTTTTTT.

In its sample, this clonotype was seen a few times. The chain combines TRBV12-3 or TRBV12-4 with TRBJ2-5; D possibly corresponds to TRBD1 (5 bases). The V end lost 5 bases, the J end lost 5 bases, and 15 bases lay between the germline ends. CDR3 size: 14 residues. The CDR3 coding sequence is TGTGCCAGCAGTACAAGGACACTCAGCGAGACCCAGTACTTC. It codes for CASSTRTLSETQYF.

This sequence joins TRBV27 and TRBJ2-7; the match to TRBD2 covers 8 bases. Germline V lookup: CDR1 MNHEY, CDR2 SMNVEV (reference sequence). V lost 3 bases and J lost 3; bases outside the gene matches: 7. CDR3 size: 15 residues. The CDR3 loop is CASSFYRLAGYEQYF. The CDR3 nucleotides are TGTGCCAGCAGTTTTTATCGCCTAGCGGGCTACGAGCAGTACTTC.

This chain links TRBV4-1 with TRBJ2-7, with 9 bases matching TRBD2. V lost 2 bases, J lost 3 bases, and 5 bases stayed unmatched. This CDR3 spans 15 amino acids. The germline V gene encodes CDR1 MGHRA and CDR2 YSYEKL. Here the CDR3 DNA reads TGCGCCAGCAGCCAAATAGCGGGGGACTTCTACGAGCAGTACTTC. As protein: CASSQIAGDFYEQYF.

This clonotype came up a few times. This rearrangement joins TRBV2 to TRBJ2-1; D gene unclear. V lost 9 bases and J 8 bases, leaving 11 bases between the germline ends. Germline V gene sequence: CDR1 SNHLY, CDR2 FYNNEI. The CDR3 sequence is 11 residues long. The DNA of the CDR3 is TGTGCCAGAACACCGGGCGATGAGCAGTTCTTC. As protein: CARTPGDEQFF.